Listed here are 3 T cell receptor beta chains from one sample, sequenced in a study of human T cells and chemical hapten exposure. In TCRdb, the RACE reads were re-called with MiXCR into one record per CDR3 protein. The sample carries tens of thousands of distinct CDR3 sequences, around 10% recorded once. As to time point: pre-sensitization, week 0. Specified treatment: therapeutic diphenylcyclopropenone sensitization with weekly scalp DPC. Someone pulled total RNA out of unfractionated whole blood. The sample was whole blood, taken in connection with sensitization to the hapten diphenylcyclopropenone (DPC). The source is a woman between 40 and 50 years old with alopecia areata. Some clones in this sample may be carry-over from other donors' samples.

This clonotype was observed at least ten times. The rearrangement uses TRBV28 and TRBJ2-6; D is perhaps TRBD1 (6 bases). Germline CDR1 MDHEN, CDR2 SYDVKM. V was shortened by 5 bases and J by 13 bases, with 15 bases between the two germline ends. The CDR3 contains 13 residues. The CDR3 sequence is CASSPADSRVLTF. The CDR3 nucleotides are TGTGCCAGCAGTCCCGCGGACAGTCGGGTCCTGACTTTC.

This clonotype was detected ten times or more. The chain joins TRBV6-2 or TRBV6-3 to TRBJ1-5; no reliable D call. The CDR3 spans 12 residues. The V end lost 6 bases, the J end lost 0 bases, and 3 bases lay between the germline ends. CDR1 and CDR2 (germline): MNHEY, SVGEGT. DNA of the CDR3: TGTGCCAGCAGGAATAGCAATCAGCCCCAGCATTTT. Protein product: CASRNSNQPQHF.

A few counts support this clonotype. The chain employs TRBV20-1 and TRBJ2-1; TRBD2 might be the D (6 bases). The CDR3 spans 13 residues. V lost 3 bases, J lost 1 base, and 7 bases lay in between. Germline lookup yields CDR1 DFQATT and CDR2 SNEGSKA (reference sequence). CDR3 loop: CSAREGSYNEQFF. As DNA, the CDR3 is TGCAGTGCTAGGGAGGGGTCCTACAATGAGCAGTTCTTC.